The rows below give T cell receptor beta chains drawn from one sample of a study of T cells in Graves' hyperthyroidism and ophthalmopathy. TCRdb reprocessed the multiplex PCR reads with MiXCR, giving one entry per CDR3 protein. The sample comprises 600,000 to 650,000 distinct CDR3 sequences, roughly 17% of which are singletons, and approximately 3.8% rests with the top ten. The sequencing sample was made of blood. These receptors all stem from a woman aged 25-40 years with Graves' hyperthyroidism. Each CDR3 is given with its conserved first and last residue. The order of the fields is CDR3 protein, V gene, J gene.

CDR3aa: CASSLFSGTSNGYTF; v_gene: TRBV11-2; j_gene: TRBJ1-2
CDR3aa: CASSILVTGYSNQPQHF; v_gene: TRBV19; j_gene: TRBJ1-5
CDR3aa: CSVSADFTADEQYF; v_gene: TRBV29-1; j_gene: TRBJ2-7
CDR3aa: CASRQGRELFF; v_gene: TRBV12-3/TRBV12-4; j_gene: TRBJ2-2
CDR3aa: CASTSLGTRSENIQYF; v_gene: TRBV6-2/TRBV6-3; j_gene: TRBJ2-4
CDR3aa: CASSIRSRNQPQHF; v_gene: TRBV19; j_gene: TRBJ1-5
CDR3aa: CSARGREGARTGELFF; v_gene: TRBV20-1; j_gene: TRBJ2-2
CDR3aa: CATKTGGANVLTF; v_gene: TRBV6-1; j_gene: TRBJ2-6
CDR3aa: CATHPRRNYGYTF; v_gene: TRBV6-1; j_gene: TRBJ1-2
CDR3aa: CASIKGQHNEQFF; v_gene: TRBV28; j_gene: TRBJ2-1
CDR3aa: CASSYSGYGYTF; v_gene: TRBV6-2/TRBV6-3; j_gene: TRBJ1-2
CDR3aa: CATSVGGRQPQHF; v_gene: TRBV24-1; j_gene: TRBJ1-5
CDR3aa: CASSFGEMEKLFF; v_gene: TRBV11-2; j_gene: TRBJ1-4
CDR3aa: CASSEILGGSSYEQYF; v_gene: TRBV2; j_gene: TRBJ2-7
CDR3aa: CSARDESSYNEQFF; v_gene: TRBV20-1; j_gene: TRBJ2-1
CDR3aa: CASPEQGFTNYGYTF; v_gene: TRBV30; j_gene: TRBJ1-2
CDR3aa: CASKASGPPVEQFF; v_gene: TRBV6-1; j_gene: TRBJ2-1
CDR3aa: CASSWTETYEQYF; v_gene: TRBV6-2/TRBV6-3; j_gene: TRBJ2-7
CDR3aa: CASSPARFEERPGELFF; v_gene: TRBV18; j_gene: TRBJ2-2
CDR3aa: CSARGEAIGPQHF; v_gene: TRBV20-1; j_gene: TRBJ1-5
CDR3aa: CASRQGWNQPQHF; v_gene: TRBV5-1; j_gene: TRBJ1-5
CDR3aa: CASSVPGQSHGYTF; v_gene: TRBV25-1; j_gene: TRBJ1-2
CDR3aa: CASSRSGSSADTQYF; v_gene: TRBV18; j_gene: TRBJ2-3
CDR3aa: CASSLDGGAGSPLHF; v_gene: TRBV5-4; j_gene: TRBJ1-6
CDR3aa: CASRTVGGPDTQYF; v_gene: TRBV5-1; j_gene: TRBJ2-3
CDR3aa: CASSPPAQETQYF; v_gene: TRBV28; j_gene: TRBJ2-5
CDR3aa: CASSKRGDTQYF; v_gene: TRBV6-1; j_gene: TRBJ2-3
CDR3aa: CASSIRLDLGYNEQFF; v_gene: TRBV19; j_gene: TRBJ2-1
CDR3aa: CASRHGTSGRKFPNDTGELFF; v_gene: TRBV12-3/TRBV12-4; j_gene: TRBJ2-2
CDR3aa: CASSSVGTGELFF; v_gene: TRBV11-2; j_gene: TRBJ2-2
CDR3aa: CASSLLIPEGNQPQHF; v_gene: TRBV7-2; j_gene: TRBJ1-5
CDR3aa: CASRTLSGSRGYTF; v_gene: TRBV6-1; j_gene: TRBJ1-2
CDR3aa: CASSLESGSGSHNEQFF; v_gene: TRBV5-8; j_gene: TRBJ2-1
CDR3aa: CASSRDRGASGEQYF; v_gene: TRBV2; j_gene: TRBJ2-7
CDR3aa: CASSPLAPGMTQYF; v_gene: TRBV5-5; j_gene: TRBJ2-3
CDR3aa: CASFGGQTYEQYF; v_gene: TRBV2; j_gene: TRBJ2-7
CDR3aa: CRASIATGVYTDTQYF; v_gene: TRBV20-1; j_gene: TRBJ2-3
CDR3aa: CASSLGLATYNEQFF; v_gene: TRBV11-3; j_gene: TRBJ2-1
CDR3aa: CSVGSGSGQPQHF; v_gene: TRBV29-1; j_gene: TRBJ1-5
CDR3aa: CASSRGAAKETQYF; v_gene: TRBV9; j_gene: TRBJ2-5
CDR3aa: CSARFYEQYF; v_gene: TRBV20-1; j_gene: TRBJ2-7
CDR3aa: CAWSELGNIQYF; v_gene: TRBV30; j_gene: TRBJ2-4
CDR3aa: CATSDPVRTHPGGYTF; v_gene: TRBV24-1; j_gene: TRBJ1-2
CDR3aa: CASSMSLGIGETQYF; v_gene: TRBV19; j_gene: TRBJ2-5
CDR3aa: CASSEGTGGLF; v_gene: TRBV2; j_gene: TRBJ2-2
CDR3aa: CASSRVVLVGRGDQPQHF; v_gene: TRBV19; j_gene: TRBJ1-5
CDR3aa: CASLARTDQETQYF; v_gene: TRBV18; j_gene: TRBJ2-5
CDR3aa: CATDDSGANVLTF; v_gene: TRBV2; j_gene: TRBJ2-6
CDR3aa: CASSPGQGAYQETQYF; v_gene: TRBV3-1; j_gene: TRBJ2-5
CDR3aa: CASSLDSVEQFF; v_gene: TRBV11-3; j_gene: TRBJ2-1
CDR3aa: CASSGLHSEQYF; v_gene: TRBV18; j_gene: TRBJ2-7
CDR3aa: CASSPLDGSGSQFF; v_gene: TRBV11-2; j_gene: TRBJ2-1
CDR3aa: CASSALAGGPNEQFF; v_gene: TRBV5-6; j_gene: TRBJ2-1
CDR3aa: CASSLGLAGVGGELFF; v_gene: TRBV5-6; j_gene: TRBJ2-2
CDR3aa: CASSPFEGNEQFF; v_gene: TRBV18; j_gene: TRBJ2-1
CDR3aa: CASSESRLRAGVYSEQFF; v_gene: TRBV6-1; j_gene: TRBJ2-1
CDR3aa: CASSQDMWGEQYF; v_gene: TRBV4-1; j_gene: TRBJ2-7
CDR3aa: CASSEGGLNQPQHF; v_gene: TRBV2; j_gene: TRBJ1-5
CDR3aa: CASSHGTGLEGYTF; v_gene: TRBV7-8; j_gene: TRBJ1-2